The next 26 T cell receptor beta chains were all read from a single sample in a study of T cells after yellow fever vaccination. TCRdb reprocessed the 5' RACE reads with MiXCR, giving one entry per CDR3 protein. The data show around 50,000 distinct CDR3 sequences, about 6.3% seen once. The material sequenced was PBMCs, either bulk or a sorted T-cell subset (CD4+, CD8+, memory, or dextramer-sorted; not recorded which), taken 45 days after the yellow fever booster vaccination. The receptors shown here come from a man aged 25-40 years who received the YFV17D yellow fever vaccine.

This clonotype was recorded at least ten times. The V and J genes are TRBV29-1 and TRBJ1-4; D is perhaps TRBD1 (6 bases). CDR1 is SQVTM, CDR2 ANQGSEA, per germline. Trimming left V 6 bases short and J 5 bases short, with 10 bases between. The CDR3 contains 12 residues. CDR3 sequence: CSVWDTNEKLFF. In DNA, the CDR3 is TGCAGCGTCTGGGACACAAATGAAAAACTGTTTTTT.

The chain employs TRBV7-3 and TRBJ2-2; D may be TRBD1 (6 bases). Germline CDR1 is SGHTA and CDR2 is FQGTGA. Trimming left V 5 bases short and J 1 base short, with 17 bases between. The CDR3 sequence is 17 residues long. Here the CDR3 reads CASSQDRDMGNTGELFF. CDR3 DNA: TGTGCCAGCAGCCAGGACCGGGACATGGGGAACACCGGGGAGCTGTTTTTT.

This clonotype was counted ten times or more. The chain has TRBV6-1 and TRBJ2-6; D is ambiguous. The germline V and J ends were trimmed by 10 bases and 0 bases, with 13 bases remaining between them. Germline values: CDR1 MNHNS, CDR2 SASEGT. The CDR3 totals 15 residues. CDR3 loop: CATQGFSSGANVLTF. CDR3 nucleotide sequence: TGTGCCACGCAAGGGTTCTCCTCTGGGGCCAACGTCCTGACTTTC.

In this sample, this clonotype turned up many times. The chain employs TRBV20-1 and TRBJ2-7; D unresolved. The length of the CDR3 is 13 residues. V lost 0 bases, J lost 4 bases, and 10 bases lay in between. Germline loops: CDR1 DFQATT, CDR2 SNEGSKA (reference sequence). In DNA, the CDR3 is TGCAGTGCTAGAGATCAGAACTATTACGAGCAGTACTTC. It yields the protein CSARDQNYYEQYF.

This clonotype was counted many times. The chain employs TRBV27 and TRBJ2-7, with 7 bases identical to TRBD1. The CDR3 spans 14 residues. Germline V gene lookup returns CDR1 MNHEY and CDR2 SMNVEV (reference sequence). The trim removed 7 bases at V and 4 bases at J, leaving 10 bases unmatched. The CDR3 protein is CASNQRQGRYEQYF. CDR3 coding DNA: TGTGCCAGCAACCAGAGACAGGGTAGGTACGAGCAGTACTTC.

This clonotype was observed at least ten times. The genes are TRBV27 and TRBJ2-1; no reliable D call. In germline, CDR1 is MNHEY, CDR2 SMNVEV (reference sequence). The CDR3 has 11 amino acids. V dropped 5 bases and J dropped 7 bases, with 6 bases sitting between them. CDR3 sequence reads: CASSPANEQFF. The CDR3 bases are TGTGCCAGCAGTCCCGCAAATGAGCAGTTCTTC.

This clonotype was seen ten or more times. V and J are TRBV10-3 and TRBJ2-7, with D tentatively TRBD1 or TRBD2 (5 bases each). Germline-derived CDR1 and CDR2 are ENHRY and SYGVKD. This CDR3 has 14 amino acids. The V gene lost 8 bases and the J gene lost 0 bases, with 14 bases spanning the gap. CDR3 loop: CAISWDPFSYEQYF. The CDR3 DNA is TGTGCCATCTCCTGGGACCCCTTCTCCTACGAGCAGTACTTC.

V and J are TRBV7-8 and TRBJ1-1, with D possibly matching TRBD1 (5 bases). Germline CDR1 SGHVS, CDR2 FQNEAQ. Trimming removed 5 bases at V and 0 bases at J, with 16 bases between. CDR3 size: 16 residues. The CDR3 region has the DNA TGTGCCAGCAGCCTAATAGGGGTTCTCATGAACACTGAAGCTTTCTTT. Translated, it gives CASSLIGVLMNTEAFF.

Here the CDR3 DNA reads TGCAGTGCTAGAGCCTCGCCGGCTTACTCCTATAATTCACCCCTCCACTTT. Residues: CSARASPAYSYNSPLHF. This chain links TRBV20-1 with TRBJ1-6; D uncertain. V lost 1 base and J 0 bases, leaving 13 bases between the germline ends. Germline CDR1 reads DFQATT; CDR2 reads SNEGSKA (reference sequence). This CDR3 contains 17 residues.

This clonotype was recorded at least ten times. The rearrangement uses TRBV7-3 and TRBJ2-1; D remains unclear. The germline V gene has CDR1 SGHTA and CDR2 FQGTGA. The CDR3 loop spans 15 amino acids. V lost 1 base and J 6 bases, leaving 13 bases between the germline ends. CDR3 coding DNA: TGTGCCAGCAGCTTAAGTCCCAACCCGCGCAATGAGCAGTTCTTC. Its translation: CASSLSPNPRNEQFF. The variable domain in full, with the rest retrieved from reference TRBV7-3 and TRBJ2-1, is GAGVSQTPSNKVTEKGKYVELRCDPISGHTALYWYRQSLGQGPEFLIYFQGTGAADDSGLPNDRFFAVRPEGSVSTLKIQRTERGDSAVYLCASSLSPNPRNEQFFGPGTRLTVL.

This clonotype was detected ten times or more. The chain is built from TRBV20-1 and TRBJ1-1; D not certain. The length of the CDR3 is 14 residues. The germline CDR1 and CDR2 sequences are DFQATT and SNEGSKA (reference sequence). The V and J ends lost 1 base and 1 base respectively, with 10 bases between them. The CDR3 region has the DNA TGCAGTGCTAGAGCTCCAGGAGGGAACACTGAAGCTTTCTTT. Protein: CSARAPGGNTEAFF.

The chain recombines TRBV2 with TRBJ1-1; D is unresolved. This CDR3 is built from 13 residues. V was cut by 1 base and J by 0 bases, with 3 bases left in between. Germline V gives CDR1 SNHLY, CDR2 FYNNEI. CDR3 nucleotides: TGTGCCAGCAGTGAAGGAATGAACACTGAAGCTTTCTTT. It encodes CASSEGMNTEAFF. The full variable domain, its missing parts supplied by reference TRBV2 and TRBJ1-1, is EPEVTQTPSHQVTQMGQEVILRCVPISNHLYFYWYRQILGQKVEFLVSFYNNEISEKSEIFDDQFSVERPDGSNFTLKIRSTKLEDSAMYFCASSEGMNTEAFFGQGTRLTVV.

In this sample, this clonotype turned up a few times. The V call is TRBV20-1, the J call TRBJ2-7; a possible D gene is TRBD2 (7 bases). The V gene lost 5 bases and the J gene lost 0 bases, with 17 bases spanning the gap. Germline V gives CDR1 DFQATT, CDR2 SNEGSKA (reference sequence). CDR3 length: 15 amino acids. The CDR3 protein is CSAGGGGYGSYEQYF. CDR3 nucleotides: TGCAGTGCTGGGGGAGGGGGGTACGGCTCCTACGAGCAGTACTTC.

The V gene is TRBV20-1, the J gene TRBJ2-5; no definite D call. Trimming left V 0 bases short and J 0 bases short, with 2 bases between. Germline V CDR1 and CDR2: DFQATT, SNEGSKA (reference sequence). This CDR3 spans 12 amino acids. The CDR3 DNA reads as TGCAGTGCTAGAGATGACCAAGAGACCCAGTACTTC. Its protein product is CSARDDQETQYF.

At least ten counts were recorded for this clonotype. This chain connects TRBV11-2 to TRBJ2-3, with 13 bases lining up with TRBD2. The CDR3 runs 19 residues. With V trimmed by 3 bases and J by 3 bases, 12 bases remained unmatched. Germline lookup yields CDR1 SGHAT and CDR2 FQNNGV. The DNA for the CDR3 is TGTGCCAGCAGCTTGCTACTAGCGGGAGGGGGCATGGGGACAGATACGCAGTATTTT. Its translation: CASSLLLAGGGMGTDTQYF.

This clonotype was counted many times. The gene calls are TRBV20-1 and TRBJ2-7; D tentatively reads TRBD1 or TRBD2 (6 bases each). The CDR3 is 14 residues long. V was pared by 5 bases and J by 4 bases, with 18 bases between. The germline gives CDR1 DFQATT, CDR2 SNEGSKA (reference sequence). Written as DNA, the CDR3 is TGCAGTGCTTTGGGACTGGCAAGGGGGTACGAGCAGTACTTC. Encoded protein: CSALGLARGYEQYF.

This clonotype has ten or more counts. The gene calls are TRBV29-1 and TRBJ2-3; no clear D. This CDR3 is 12 amino acids long. Germline CDR1 SQVTM, CDR2 ANQGSEA. The germline V and J ends were trimmed by 2 bases and 2 bases, with 5 bases remaining between them. The CDR3 DNA is TGCAGCGTTGAAAGGGACACAGATACGCAGTATTTT. It specifies CSVERDTDTQYF.

This clonotype was picked up many times. The V gene is TRBV24-1, the J gene TRBJ2-1; 9 bases fit TRBD1. Germline-derived CDR1 and CDR2 are KGHDR and SFDVKD. Losses at the gene ends were 4 bases for V and 0 bases for J; bases not matched to a gene: 3. CDR3 length: 16 amino acids. The CDR3 sequence: CATSEPQGASYNEQFF. CDR3 coding DNA: TGTGCCACCAGTGAACCACAGGGGGCCTCCTACAATGAGCAGTTCTTC.

This clonotype was observed at least ten times. The germline gene is not matched at one end of the junction; a read error may be the cause. The chain links TRBV29-1 to TRBJ1-1, with D unclear. CDR1 is SQVTM and CDR2 is ANQGSEA in the germline V gene. The CDR3 totals 10 residues. The CDR3 region has the DNA TGCAGCATTGAAAACGCTGAAGCTTTCTTT. Its protein product is CSIENAEAFF.

This chain uses TRBV4-3 with TRBJ1-5; D call uncertain. The CDR3 totals 14 residues. Per germline, CDR1 LGHNA and CDR2 YSLEER. The V gene lost 5 bases and the J gene lost 0 bases, with 8 bases spanning the gap. The CDR3 region has the DNA TGCGCCAGCAGCTCATTTCATAGCAATCAGCCCCAGCATTTT. Its protein product is CASSSFHSNQPQHF.

The chain uses TRBV5-4 and TRBJ1-6; D is undetermined. CDR1 is SGHNT and CDR2 is YYREEE in the germline V gene (reference sequence). Trimming left V 7 bases short and J 10 bases short, with 9 bases between. This CDR3 is 11 amino acids long. CDR3 sequence reads: CASGVGSPLHF. CDR3 DNA: TGTGCCAGCGGCGTTGGATCACCCCTCCACTTT.

This clonotype was detected ten times or more. The V and J genes are TRBV7-2 and TRBJ2-5; maybe TRBD2 (5 bases). The CDR3 sequence is 16 residues long. The V gene lost 3 bases and the J gene lost 0 bases, with 14 bases spanning the gap. CDR1 and CDR2 (germline): SGHTA, FQGNSA. The CDR3 bases are TGTGCCAGCAGCTTCGGCTTGCGCGGGTACCAAGAGACCCAGTACTTC. It is translated as CASSFGLRGYQETQYF.

This clonotype was found many times. This rearrangement joins TRBV20-1 to TRBJ2-5; 9 bases map to TRBD2. The germline CDR1 and CDR2 sequences are DFQATT and SNEGSKA (reference sequence). This CDR3 region has 16 residues. V lost 6 bases, J lost 5 bases, and 16 bases stayed unmatched. CDR3 nucleotides: TGCAGTGCCAGTCCACCTGGCGGGAGGGGCGGGGAGACCCAGTACTTC. Residues: CSASPPGGRGGETQYF.

This clonotype was recorded at least ten times. The chain is built from TRBV4-2 and TRBJ2-3, with a tentative D call TRBD2 (5 bases). This CDR3 is 15 amino acids long. V gave up 1 base and J gave up 4 bases, with 12 bases separating them. The germline V gene has CDR1 LGHNA and CDR2 YNFKEQ. CDR3 residues: CASSQGPSGADTQYF. CDR3 coding DNA: TGTGCCAGCAGCCAAGGTCCCTCCGGGGCAGATACGCAGTATTTT.

This clonotype was counted at least ten times. The chain carries TRBV5-1 and TRBJ2-3; D gene unclear. Germline CDR1 and CDR2: SGHRS and YFSETQ. Trimming took off 4 bases at V and 5 bases at J, with 11 bases between the two ends. The CDR3 totals 13 residues. The CDR3 nucleotides read TGCGCCAGCAGCGTCACATACAAAGATACGCAGTATTTT. Its translation: CASSVTYKDTQYF.

This clonotype has ten or more counts. This chain connects TRBV7-9 to TRBJ2-1; 8 bases line up with TRBD2. After removal of 6 bases from V and 0 bases from J, the junction contained 4 bases not matched to a gene. The CDR3 runs 15 residues. Germline V lookup: CDR1 SEHNR, CDR2 FQNEAQ (reference sequence). For the CDR3, the DNA is TGTGCCAGCAGAATAGCGGGAAACTCCTACAATGAGCAGTTCTTC. Encoded protein: CASRIAGNSYNEQFF.